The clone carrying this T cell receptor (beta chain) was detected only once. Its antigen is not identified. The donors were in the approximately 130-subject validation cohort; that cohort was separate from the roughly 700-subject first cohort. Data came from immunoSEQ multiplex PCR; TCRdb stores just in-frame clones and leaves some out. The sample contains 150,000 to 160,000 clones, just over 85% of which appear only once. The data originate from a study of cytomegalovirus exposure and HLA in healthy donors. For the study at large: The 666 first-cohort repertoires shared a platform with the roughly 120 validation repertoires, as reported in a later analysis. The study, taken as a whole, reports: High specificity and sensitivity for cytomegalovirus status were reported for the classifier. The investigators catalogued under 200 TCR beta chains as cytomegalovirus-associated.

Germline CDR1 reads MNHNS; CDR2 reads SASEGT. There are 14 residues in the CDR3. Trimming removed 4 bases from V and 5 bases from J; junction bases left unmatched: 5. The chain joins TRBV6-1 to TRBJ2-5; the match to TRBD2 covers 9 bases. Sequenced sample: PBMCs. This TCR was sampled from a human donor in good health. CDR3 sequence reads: CASSGAGGFETQYF. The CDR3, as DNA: TGTGCCAGCAGTGGGGCGGGGGGGTTCGAGACCCAGTACTTC.